The 27 T cell receptor beta chains below come from one sample, sequenced in a study of T cell repertoires in cytomegalovirus infection. One entry per CDR3 protein results from TCRdb running MiXCR on the reads. The table lists 400,000 or so distinct CDR3 sequences, approximately 31% of them singletons. The sequenced sample was PBMCs. These receptors all stem from a human donor in good health (CMV status not recorded). Some clones in this sample may be carry-over from other donors' samples.

J is TRBJ1-1 and V is TRBV29-1; 10 bases align to TRBD1. After removal of 4 bases from V and 5 bases from J, the junction contained 7 bases not matched to a gene. This CDR3 spans 14 amino acids. CDR1 and CDR2 (germline): SQVTM, ANQGSEA. The CDR3 reads CSVVRQGAFTEAFF. CDR3 coding DNA: TGCAGCGTTGTGAGACAGGGGGCGTTTACTGAAGCTTTCTTT.

This clonotype has only a few counts. The chain couples TRBV19 to TRBJ1-5, with D unclear. The CDR3 runs to 20 residues. V lost 0 bases and J lost 0, with 21 bases in between. Germline V lookup: CDR1 LNHDA, CDR2 SQIVND (reference sequence). The CDR3 loop is CASSIDHSEADPYSNQPQHF. CDR3 sequence (DNA): TGTGCCAGTAGTATAGATCACAGTGAGGCAGACCCGTATAGCAATCAGCCCCAGCATTTT.

The chain couples TRBV11-2 to TRBJ1-3, with 8 bases lining up with TRBD1. CDR1 SGHAT and CDR2 FQNNGV come from the germline V gene. The CDR3 totals 15 residues. V lost 5 bases to trimming and J lost 1 base; unmatched junction nucleotides: 4. The CDR3, as DNA: TGTGCCAGCAGCCTCAGGGGGCTTTCTGGAAACACCATATATTTT. Its translation is CASSLRGLSGNTIYF.

This clonotype occurred many times. The V call is TRBV7-2, the J call TRBJ1-1; D call uncertain. V was cut by 1 base and J by 3 bases, with 6 bases left in between. Per the germline V gene, CDR1 is SGHTA and CDR2 is FQGNSA. The CDR3 runs 13 residues. In nucleotides, the CDR3 is TGTGCCAGCAGCTTAGAAGGTGACACTGAAGCTTTCTTT. Encoded protein: CASSLEGDTEAFF.

This clonotype has a handful of counts. The chain has TRBV2 and TRBJ1-4, with D possibly matching TRBD1 (5 bases). Germline CDR1 and CDR2: SNHLY and FYNNEI. V lost 6 bases to trimming and J lost 8 bases, with 16 bases between them. The CDR3 totals 14 residues. Written as DNA, the CDR3 is TGTGCCAGCAGACGAGACAGCGGGAGGGAAAAACTGTTTTTT. As protein: CASRRDSGREKLFF. The full variable domain, completed using reference TRBV2 and TRBJ1-4, is EPEVTQTPSHQVTQMGQEVILRCVPISNHLYFYWYRQILGQKVEFLVSFYNNEISEKSEIFDDQFSVERPDGSNFTLKIRSTKLEDSAMYFCASRRDSGREKLFFGSGTQLSVL.

The chain is built from TRBV12-3 or TRBV12-4 and TRBJ2-1, with D possibly matching TRBD1 (6 bases). The germline V and J ends were trimmed by 5 bases and 7 bases, with 18 bases remaining between them. The CDR3 is made up of 15 amino acids. The chain's CDR3 is CASSEDSNSGNEQFF. The CDR3 DNA follows: TGTGCCAGCAGTGAGGACAGCAACTCCGGGAATGAGCAGTTCTTC.

To note about this clonotype: A junction end diverges from the germline sequence, so it may reflect a read error. The chain employs TRBV12-3 or TRBV12-4 and TRBJ2-1, with a tentative D call TRBD2 (5 bases). The CDR3 extends over 16 amino acids. CDR3 DNA: TGTGCCAGCAGTTTAGAAGGTTCGGGGTCCTTCAATGAGCAGTTGTTC. Encoded protein: CASSLEGSGSFNEQLF.

In this sample, this clonotype turned up many times. This chain links TRBV7-2 with TRBJ2-7; D is unresolved. V was trimmed by 3 bases and J by 2 bases, leaving 14 bases between them. Germline-derived CDR1 and CDR2 are SGHTA and FQGNSA. The CDR3 extends over 15 amino acids. For the CDR3, the DNA is TGTGCCAGCAGCTTGGACCCGGGTACGACCTACGAGCAGTACTTC. Amino acid sequence: CASSLDPGTTYEQYF.

This clonotype was detected a few times. V gene TRBV4-1 combines with J gene TRBJ1-1, with unresolved D. CDR1 MGHRA and CDR2 YSYEKL come from the germline V gene. Trimming shortened V by 0 bases and J by 3 bases, and 8 bases separated the two germline ends. This CDR3 region has 14 residues. CDR3 nucleotide sequence: TGCGCCAGCAGCCAAGAGAGAACCTACACTGAAGCTTTCTTT. It is translated as CASSQERTYTEAFF.

The rearrangement links TRBV2 to TRBJ2-3, with a possible D match to TRBD2 (5 bases). Trimming removed 7 bases at V and 0 bases at J, with 14 bases between. CDR3 length equals 15 residues. Germline V gives CDR1 SNHLY, CDR2 FYNNEI. CDR3 nucleotide sequence: TGTGCCAGCATCGAGGGTAGAACTAGCACAGATACGCAGTATTTT. This sequence encodes CASIEGRTSTDTQYF.

The table lists this clonotype with a few counts. The chain carries TRBV19 and TRBJ1-1; the D is unclear. V dropped 1 base and J dropped 5 bases, with 11 bases sitting between them. This CDR3 comprises 14 residues. Germline V gene sequence: CDR1 LNHDA, CDR2 SQIVND (reference sequence). The CDR3 here is CASSIGDRETEAFF. The DNA of the CDR3 is TGTGCCAGTAGTATAGGGGATCGGGAGACTGAAGCTTTCTTT.

V gene TRBV7-4 combines with J gene TRBJ2-7; unclear D gene. V was shortened by 3 bases and J by 1 base, with 19 bases between the two germline ends. The CDR3 sequence is 17 residues long. CDR1 and CDR2 (germline): SGHVT, SQSDAQ. For the CDR3, the DNA is TGTGCCAGCAGCTTTGCCCGAACTACTGTAGGGTCCTACGAGCAGTACTTC. It yields the protein CASSFARTTVGSYEQYF. The complete variable domain, with remaining parts taken from reference TRBV7-4 and TRBJ2-7, reads GAGVSQSPRYKVAKRGRDVALRCDSISGHVTLYWYRQTLGQGSEVLTYSQSDAQRDKSGRPSGRFSAERPERSVSTLKIQRTEQGDSAVYLCASSFARTTVGSYEQYFGPGTRLTVT.

This chain links TRBV29-1 with TRBJ2-5; no definite D call. Trimming cost V 2 bases and J 7 bases, with 14 bases left between them. Germline assignment: CDR1 SQVTM and CDR2 ANQGSEA. The CDR3 covers 13 residues. CDR3 region: CSVESQGLGTQYF. CDR3 in DNA: TGCAGCGTTGAATCCCAAGGCCTCGGGACCCAGTACTTC.

This clonotype was detected many times. V gene TRBV7-2 combines with J gene TRBJ2-1, with a possible D match to TRBD1 (5 bases). The germline gives CDR1 SGHTA, CDR2 FQGNSA. The CDR3 loop spans 16 amino acids. Trimming pared 2 bases from V and 0 bases from J, leaving 11 bases between. In DNA form, the CDR3 reads TGTGCCAGCAGCTTACCAGGTCAGGGCTCCTACAATGAGCAGTTCTTC. Encoded protein: CASSLPGQGSYNEQFF.

This clonotype was counted a few times. The chain employs TRBV4-2 and TRBJ2-7; D gene ambiguous. The V and J ends lost 2 bases and 7 bases respectively, with 18 bases between them. This CDR3 is built from 15 residues. Per germline, CDR1 LGHNA and CDR2 YNFKEQ. The DNA for the CDR3 is TGTGCCAGCAGCCAAAAATCCGGGCCTCTCCCTGAGCAGTACTTC. Translating it yields CASSQKSGPLPEQYF.

The V call is TRBV5-6, the J call TRBJ2-5; D is tentatively TRBD1 or TRBD2 (5 bases each). Germline values: CDR1 SGHDT, CDR2 YYEEEE. There are 19 residues in the CDR3. The ends were cut back, 4 bases at V and 1 base at J, with 26 bases in the middle. DNA for the CDR3: TGTGCCAGCAGCGGATCCGGGACGGACGACGCGATACTCCAAGAGACCCAGTACTTC. Residues: CASSGSGTDDAILQETQYF.

Of note for this clonotype: At one end, the junction sequence differs from germline, possibly due to a read error. The chain joins TRBV6-2 or TRBV6-3 to TRBJ1-1, with D hard to call. CDR3 length: 15 amino acids. CDR1 and CDR2 (germline): MNHEY, SVGEGT. The CDR3: CASIYFTVWGTEAFF. In DNA form, the CDR3 reads TGTGCCAGCATTTACTTTACAGTTTGGGGCACTGAAGCTTTCTTT.

With regard to this clonotype: The final CDR3 position lacks the conserved phenylalanine or tryptophan, pointing to a likely read error. The J gene is TRBJ2-1, the V gene TRBV10-3; 8 positions agree with TRBD2. The V segment lost 6 bases and the J segment 6 bases; nucleotides outside the gene matches: 7. Germline lookup yields CDR1 ENHRY and CDR2 SYGVKD. The CDR3 totals 14 residues. The DNA for the CDR3 is TGTGCCATCAGCCCCGAGGGACTAGTCAATGAGCAGTTCTTA. This codes for CAISPEGLVNEQFL.

The chain has TRBV5-5 and TRBJ2-7; D is undetermined. V shed 2 bases and J shed 3 bases, with 9 bases lying between them. The CDR3 consists of 13 residues. Per the germline V gene, CDR1 is SGHKS and CDR2 is YYEKEE (reference sequence). The CDR3 DNA reads TGTGCCAGCAGCTTCATAACCAACTACGAGCAGTACTTC. Translation gives CASSFITNYEQYF.

The CDR3 here is CASSGSRYNEQFF. CDR3 DNA: TGTGCCAGCAGCGGGAGTCGATACAATGAGCAGTTCTTC. This chain uses TRBV9 with TRBJ2-1; D ambiguous. The V gene's germline CDR1 is SGDLS and CDR2 YYNGEE. V lost 3 bases to trimming and J lost 4 bases, with 8 bases between them. The CDR3 runs 13 residues.

V gene TRBV10-3 combines with J gene TRBJ1-1, with 7 bases that match TRBD1. Germline CDR1 and CDR2: ENHRY and SYGVKD. The V gene end was trimmed by 4 bases and the J gene end by 5 bases; junction bases not matched to a gene: 10. CDR3 length: 15 residues. In DNA form, the CDR3 reads TGTGCCATCAGTGCGTTGGACAGGCCGGTAACTGAAGCTTTCTTT. It translates to CAISALDRPVTEAFF.

The chain joins TRBV6-5 to TRBJ2-2, with D perhaps being TRBD1 or TRBD2 (5 bases each). Trimming shortened V by 6 bases and J by 7 bases, and 18 bases separated the two germline ends. Germline CDR1 MNHEY, CDR2 SVGAGI. The CDR3 sequence is 15 residues long. The CDR3 sequence is CASSLPGRAGGELFF. CDR3 coding DNA: TGTGCCAGCAGCCTCCCGGGACGAGCCGGCGGGGAGCTGTTTTTT.

The genes are TRBV18 and TRBJ1-1; no clear D. The CDR3 has 16 residues. The V end lost 0 bases, the J end lost 1 base, and 12 bases lay between the germline ends. Per the germline V gene, CDR1 is KGHSH and CDR2 is LQKENI. The CDR3 DNA reads TGTGCCAGCTCACCACCGGGCAGCAGGCAGAACACTGAAGCTTTCTTT. Translating gives CASSPPGSRQNTEAFF.

Ten or more counts support this clonotype. V gene TRBV7-2 combines with J gene TRBJ1-5; unclear D gene. The CDR3 extends over 16 amino acids. CDR1 SGHTA and CDR2 FQGNSA come from the germline V gene. V was clipped by 1 base and J by 2 bases, with 12 bases between them. The CDR3 sequence: CASSLGRRYGNQPQHF. The CDR3 coding sequence is TGTGCCAGCAGCTTAGGTCGTCGGTACGGCAATCAGCCCCAGCATTTT.

This clonotype was seen at least ten times. The genes are TRBV20-1 and TRBJ2-5, with a weak D call TRBD1 (5 bases). V was pared by 6 bases and J by 2 bases, with 10 bases between. The CDR3 is 12 residues long. Germline assignment: CDR1 DFQATT and CDR2 SNEGSKA (reference sequence). The CDR3 DNA reads TGCAGTGCCCACCGACAGCAAGAGACCCAGTACTTC. This codes for CSAHRQQETQYF.

This clonotype was seen only once. This chain uses TRBV7-2 with TRBJ2-7, with a possible D match to TRBD1 (7 bases). The germline V and J ends were trimmed by 4 bases and 4 bases, with 14 bases remaining between them. CDR1 SGHTA and CDR2 FQGNSA come from the germline V gene. This CDR3 contains 14 residues. Here the CDR3 reads CASSSDRDWYEQYF. DNA for the CDR3: TGTGCCAGCAGCTCTGACAGGGACTGGTACGAGCAGTACTTC.

This clonotype was seen just once. V gene TRBV20-1 combines with J gene TRBJ2-2; possible D gene TRBD2, 6 bases. V lost 2 bases and J 2 bases, leaving 9 bases between the germline ends. Germline V gene data show CDR1 as DFQATT and CDR2 as SNEGSKA (reference sequence). The CDR3 totals 14 residues. The CDR3 spells CSARKGLNTGELFF. The CDR3 bases are TGCAGTGCTAGAAAGGGACTTAACACCGGGGAGCTGTTTTTT.